This T cell receptor (beta chain) was found in a study of cytomegalovirus exposure and HLA in healthy donors. General study points: Reportedly, diagnosis of cytomegalovirus status by the classifier showed high specificity and sensitivity. Some highly shared sequence variants likely arose as a pipeline artifact.

In this sample, this clone turned up once. Its antigen is currently unknown. The PCR ran on 60 Vbeta and 13 Jbeta primers. The repertoire was sequenced with immunoSEQ multiplex PCR; TCRdb's copy has only in-frame clones and lacks some. This table holds around 190,000 clones, 65% to 90% found once. Germline V CDR1 and CDR2: LGHNA, YSLEER. V was pared by 6 bases and J by 4 bases, with 7 bases of the junction left unmatched. The CDR3 runs 15 residues. At collection, donors were nominally healthy, but unrecorded immune exposures were probable. The sequence came from a woman aged 45-60 years in good health and CMV-seronegative. Sequencing was carried out using PBMCs. The rearrangement uses TRBV4-3 and TRBJ2-3; 10 bases align to TRBD2. Written as DNA, the CDR3 is TGCGCCAGCAGTCACAGCGGGAGGGCCCCAGATACGCAGTATTTT. Translation: CASSHSGRAPDTQYF.